The rows below give T cell receptor beta chains drawn from one sample of a study of blood T cell repertoires in COVID-19. The table came from immunoSEQ multiplex PCR; TCRdb's copy has only in-frame clones and leaves some out. The table shows 400,000 to 550,000 clones, with around 89% occurring only once. The specimen sequenced was peripheral blood. These receptors all come from a woman aged 30 to 39 with acute or convalescent COVID-19. The CDR3 runs from the conserved cysteine through the conserved F or W. D genes are given only for firm matches. A row's size may be missing; if present it is once, few, many or a size class.

v_call: TRBV19
clone_size: .
j_call: TRBJ1-5
d_call: .
cdr3_nt: TGTGCCAGTGAGGGACTTTTAGGGTATCAGCCCCAGCATTTT
cdr3_aa: CASEGLLGYQPQHF

v_call: TRBV4-2
clone_size: .
j_call: TRBJ2-7
d_call: .
cdr3_nt: TGTGCCAGCAGCCAACCGACACCTTTCTACGAGCAGTACTTC
cdr3_aa: CASSQPTPFYEQYF

v_call: TRBV29-1
clone_size: .
j_call: TRBJ2-7
d_call: TRBD2
cdr3_nt: TGCAGCGTAGCGGGGAACCAGGCCGAGCAGTACTTC
cdr3_aa: CSVAGNQAEQYF

v_call: TRBV5-1
clone_size: once
j_call: TRBJ1-1
d_call: .
cdr3_nt: TGCGCCAGCAGCGCAACCGAGATAAACACTGAAGCTTTCTTT
cdr3_aa: CASSATEINTEAFF

v_call: TRBV7-7
clone_size: .
j_call: TRBJ1-3
d_call: .
cdr3_nt: TGTGCCAGCAGCTTAGGTCGGGGCTCTGGAAACACCATATATTTT
cdr3_aa: CASSLGRGSGNTIYF

v_call: TRBV6-5
clone_size: once
j_call: TRBJ1-2
d_call: .
cdr3_nt: TGTGCCAGCAGGGTTGAGTCGGGATTTTTTGGCTACACCTTC
cdr3_aa: CASRVESGFFGYTF

v_call: TRBV18
clone_size: .
j_call: TRBJ2-3
d_call: .
cdr3_nt: TGTGCCAGCTCACCACAGGGGAACACAGATACGCAGTATTTT
cdr3_aa: CASSPQGNTDTQYF

v_call: TRBV5-4
clone_size: .
j_call: TRBJ2-7
d_call: .
cdr3_nt: TGTGCCAGCAGCCTAGCCCGGGGGGCCGGTTACGAGCAGTACTTC
cdr3_aa: CASSLARGAGYEQYF

v_call: TRBV7-9
clone_size: few
j_call: TRBJ1-6
d_call: .
cdr3_nt: TGTGCCAGCAGCTTATCCGTTACAGGACGGAATTCACCCCTCCACTTT
cdr3_aa: CASSLSVTGRNSPLHF

v_call: TRBV19
clone_size: once
j_call: TRBJ2-6
d_call: .
cdr3_nt: TGTGCCAGTACTCCGGGGGCCAACGTCCTGACTTTC
cdr3_aa: CASTPGANVLTF

v_call: TRBV27
clone_size: .
j_call: TRBJ1-1
d_call: .
cdr3_nt: TGTGCCAGCAGTTTATCACCGGGCGGGGAAGCTTTCTTT
cdr3_aa: CASSLSPGGEAFF

v_call: TRBV11-3
clone_size: .
j_call: TRBJ2-3
d_call: .
cdr3_nt: TGTGCCAGCAGCACTGGCCGGGGGGCAAACACAGATACGCAGTATTTT
cdr3_aa: CASSTGRGANTDTQYF

v_call: TRBV4-2
clone_size: .
j_call: TRBJ2-7
d_call: TRBD1
cdr3_nt: TGTGCCAGCAGCCAGACATCTGGGACAGGGGGAGCCTACGAGCAGTACTTC
cdr3_aa: CASSQTSGTGGAYEQYF

v_call: TRBV29-1
clone_size: .
j_call: TRBJ2-3
d_call: .
cdr3_nt: TGCAGCGCCGGGGGGCGCGGGATCACAGATACGCAGTATTTT
cdr3_aa: CSAGGRGITDTQYF

v_call: TRBV18
clone_size: .
j_call: TRBJ2-7
d_call: .
cdr3_nt: TGTGCCAGCTCACCAATGCAGGGGTTCGACGAGCAGTACTTC
cdr3_aa: CASSPMQGFDEQYF

v_call: TRBV5-5
clone_size: .
j_call: TRBJ1-1
d_call: .
cdr3_nt: TGTGCCAGCAGCTGGGGTCCAGACAGTCTCAACACTGAAGCTTTCTTT
cdr3_aa: CASSWGPDSLNTEAFF

v_call: TRBV10-3
clone_size: .
j_call: TRBJ2-7
d_call: TRBD1
cdr3_nt: TGTGCCATCAGTGAGTCTAGGGACAGCTACGAGCAGTACTTC
cdr3_aa: CAISESRDSYEQYF

v_call: TRBV4-1
clone_size: .
j_call: TRBJ1-5
d_call: TRBD1
cdr3_nt: TGCGCCAGCAGCCAACGACAGGGGCTAGGTCAGCCCCAGCATTTT
cdr3_aa: CASSQRQGLGQPQHF

v_call: TRBV29-1
clone_size: .
j_call: TRBJ1-5
d_call: .
cdr3_nt: TGCAGCGTACCCTTGCGAGGGAGCAATCAGCCCCAGCATTTT
cdr3_aa: CSVPLRGSNQPQHF

v_call: TRBV19
clone_size: .
j_call: TRBJ2-2
d_call: .
cdr3_nt: TGTGCCAGTAGTATCGGGGGGAACACCGGGGAGCTGTTTTTT
cdr3_aa: CASSIGGNTGELFF

v_call: TRBV6-5
clone_size: .
j_call: TRBJ2-7
d_call: .
cdr3_nt: TGTGCCAGCACGTACGGGACAACCTACGAGCAGTACTTC
cdr3_aa: CASTYGTTYEQYF

v_call: TRBV9
clone_size: .
j_call: TRBJ1-6
d_call: .
cdr3_nt: TGTGCCAGCAGCGCCCCGGGAGCAGTTTCACCCCTCCACTTT
cdr3_aa: CASSAPGAVSPLHF

v_call: TRBV5-1
clone_size: .
j_call: TRBJ2-3
d_call: TRBD1
cdr3_nt: TGCGCCAGCAGCTTCCTTCGGGACAGGGCTGATACGCAGTATTTT
cdr3_aa: CASSFLRDRADTQYF

v_call: TRBV5-1
clone_size: .
j_call: TRBJ1-6
d_call: .
cdr3_nt: TGCGCCAGCAGCCAGGCGGGGGCGGGGAATTCACCCCTCCACTTT
cdr3_aa: CASSQAGAGNSPLHF

v_call: TRBV20-1
clone_size: .
j_call: TRBJ2-5
d_call: .
cdr3_nt: TGCAGTGCTAGGAGTGAGACCCAGTACTTC
cdr3_aa: CSARSETQYF

v_call: TRBV5-6
clone_size: .
j_call: TRBJ2-1
d_call: TRBD1
cdr3_nt: TGTGCCAGCAGCCAAGACAGGGGCGAGGTCCACAATGAGCAGTTCTTC
cdr3_aa: CASSQDRGEVHNEQFF

v_call: TRBV7-9
clone_size: .
j_call: TRBJ1-5
d_call: .
cdr3_nt: TGTGCCAGCAGCTTAGAAGAAGAACAGGGAGGCAATCAGCCCCAGCATTTT
cdr3_aa: CASSLEEEQGGNQPQHF

v_call: TRBV19
clone_size: .
j_call: TRBJ1-2
d_call: TRBD1
cdr3_nt: TGTGCCAGTAGCAGAGGACAGGGCCGGAGCTATGGCTACACCTTC
cdr3_aa: CASSRGQGRSYGYTF

v_call: TRBV24-1
clone_size: few
j_call: TRBJ1-5
d_call: .
cdr3_nt: TGTGCCACCAGTGATTCAGGGTCCCAGCATTTT
cdr3_aa: CATSDSGSQHF

v_call: TRBV5-6
clone_size: .
j_call: TRBJ1-6
d_call: .
cdr3_nt: TGTGCCAGCAGCTTGGCACGGGTCGCCTATTCACCCCTCCACTTT
cdr3_aa: CASSLARVAYSPLHF

v_call: TRBV30
clone_size: .
j_call: TRBJ2-3
d_call: TRBD2
cdr3_nt: TGTGCCTGGAAAATAGCGGGGGAGGTGCCCACAGATACGCAGTATTTT
cdr3_aa: CAWKIAGEVPTDTQYF

v_call: TRBV5-5
clone_size: once
j_call: TRBJ2-7
d_call: .
cdr3_nt: TGTGCCAGCGGATGGACAGTTCTCTCCTACGAGCAGTACTTC
cdr3_aa: CASGWTVLSYEQYF

v_call: TRBV9
clone_size: once
j_call: TRBJ2-1
d_call: TRBD2
cdr3_nt: TGTGCCAGCAGCGTTTTAGCGGGGAGCTCCTACAATGAGCAGTTCTTC
cdr3_aa: CASSVLAGSSYNEQFF

v_call: TRBV27
clone_size: few
j_call: TRBJ1-5
d_call: TRBD1
cdr3_nt: TGTGCCAGCAGTCGGACAGGGAGCAATCAGCCCCAGCATTTT
cdr3_aa: CASSRTGSNQPQHF

v_call: TRBV19
clone_size: .
j_call: TRBJ1-1
d_call: .
cdr3_nt: TGTGCCAGTAGTATATCCAGGGGCACTGAAGCTTTCTTT
cdr3_aa: CASSISRGTEAFF

v_call: TRBV9
clone_size: .
j_call: TRBJ2-6
d_call: .
cdr3_nt: TGTGCCAGCAGCGTAGGTAGGGGGACTGGGGCCAACGTCCTGACTTTC
cdr3_aa: CASSVGRGTGANVLTF

v_call: TRBV19
clone_size: .
j_call: TRBJ2-3
d_call: TRBD1
cdr3_nt: TGTGCCAGTACCGGACAGGGGGTTTCAGATACGCAGTATTTT
cdr3_aa: CASTGQGVSDTQYF

v_call: TRBV11-3
clone_size: .
j_call: TRBJ1-3
d_call: TRBD1
cdr3_nt: TGTGCCAACCGGGACAGCTCTGGAAACACCATATATTTT
cdr3_aa: CANRDSSGNTIYF

v_call: TRBV7-9
clone_size: .
j_call: TRBJ2-7
d_call: TRBD1
cdr3_nt: TGTGCCAGCAGCTTAGTAGGACAGGGTTTAGGCTACGAGCAGTACTTC
cdr3_aa: CASSLVGQGLGYEQYF

v_call: TRBV30
clone_size: .
j_call: TRBJ2-1
d_call: .
cdr3_nt: TGTGCCTGGAGTAGGGACACCTACAATGAGCAGTTCTTC
cdr3_aa: CAWSRDTYNEQFF

v_call: TRBV14
clone_size: .
j_call: TRBJ2-5
d_call: .
cdr3_nt: TGTGCCAGCAGCCAAACTCGGGGGGCAGGTCCCCGAGAGACCCAGTACTTC
cdr3_aa: CASSQTRGAGPRETQYF

v_call: TRBV10-2
clone_size: .
j_call: TRBJ2-7
d_call: .
cdr3_nt: TGCGCCAGCACGGCGGGCAGGTCCTACGAGCAGTACTTC
cdr3_aa: CASTAGRSYEQYF

v_call: TRBV5-4
clone_size: .
j_call: TRBJ2-3
d_call: TRBD2
cdr3_nt: TGTGCCAGCAGCTTGCGACGGGGGGGCCGGTCAGATACGCAGTATTTT
cdr3_aa: CASSLRRGGRSDTQYF

v_call: TRBV2
clone_size: .
j_call: TRBJ2-7
d_call: TRBD2
cdr3_nt: TGTGCCAGCAGGCGACTAGCGGGTGGCTCCTACGAGCAGTACTTC
cdr3_aa: CASRRLAGGSYEQYF

v_call: TRBV2
clone_size: few
j_call: TRBJ1-2
d_call: .
cdr3_nt: TGTGCCAGCAAAAAAGGGGAGGGCCCGGATGGCTACACCTTC
cdr3_aa: CASKKGEGPDGYTF

v_call: TRBV2
clone_size: few
j_call: TRBJ1-2
d_call: .
cdr3_nt: TGTGCCAGCAGTGAACAGGTCCTCGGCTACACCTTC
cdr3_aa: CASSEQVLGYTF

v_call: TRBV19
clone_size: .
j_call: TRBJ1-5
d_call: .
cdr3_nt: TGTGCCAGTAGTCGCAGGAATCAGCCCCAGCATTTT
cdr3_aa: CASSRRNQPQHF

v_call: TRBV29-1
clone_size: .
j_call: TRBJ2-7
d_call: .
cdr3_nt: TGCAGCGTTGAAGGGCAGGGTGGGGCCTACGAGCAGTACTTC
cdr3_aa: CSVEGQGGAYEQYF

v_call: TRBV2
clone_size: once
j_call: TRBJ2-5
d_call: TRBD2
cdr3_nt: TGTGCCAGCAGTGAATCCGTTAGCGGGGGAGAGACCCAGTACTTC
cdr3_aa: CASSESVSGGETQYF

v_call: TRBV2
clone_size: .
j_call: TRBJ1-5
d_call: .
cdr3_nt: TGTGCCAGCAGCGAGGGGGGGGCTGGTCAGCCCCAGCATTTT
cdr3_aa: CASSEGGAGQPQHF

v_call: TRBV2
clone_size: .
j_call: TRBJ2-5
d_call: .
cdr3_nt: TGTGCCAGCAGAAAATCCGTGGTTGCGCGTGAGACCCAGTACTTC
cdr3_aa: CASRKSVVARETQYF

v_call: TRBV10-3
clone_size: .
j_call: TRBJ2-3
d_call: .
cdr3_nt: TGTGCCATCAGTGAGTCTAGCGATGCAGATACGCAGTATTTT
cdr3_aa: CAISESSDADTQYF